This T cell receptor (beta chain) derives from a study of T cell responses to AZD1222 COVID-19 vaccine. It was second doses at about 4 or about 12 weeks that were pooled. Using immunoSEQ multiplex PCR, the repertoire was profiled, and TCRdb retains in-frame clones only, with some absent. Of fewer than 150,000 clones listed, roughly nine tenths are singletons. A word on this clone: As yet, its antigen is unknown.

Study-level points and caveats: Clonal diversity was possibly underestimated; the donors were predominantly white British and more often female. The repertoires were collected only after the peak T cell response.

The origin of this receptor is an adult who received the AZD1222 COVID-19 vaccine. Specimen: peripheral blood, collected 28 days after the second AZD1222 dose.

CDR3 loop: CASSERLAGVAGELFF. CDR3 bases: TGTGCCAGCAGTGAAAGGTTAGCGGGAGTCGCCGGGGAGCTGTTTTTT. The genes are TRBV2 and TRBJ2-2, with 9 nucleotides matching TRBD2. The CDR3 is 16 residues long. Germline values: CDR1 SNHLY, CDR2 FYNNEI. Trimming removed 2 bases from V and 6 bases from J; junction bases left unmatched: 7. Together with reference TRBV2 and TRBJ2-2, the CDR3 gives the full variable domain: EPEVTQTPSHQVTQMGQEVILRCVPISNHLYFYWYRQILGQKVEFLVSFYNNEISEKSEIFDDQFSVERPDGSNFTLKIRSTKLEDSAMYFCASSERLAGVAGELFFGEGSRLTVL.